The 21 T cell receptor beta chains presented below share a single source sample, sequenced in a study of blood T cell repertoires in COVID-19. Sequenced by immunoSEQ multiplex PCR; TCRdb stores in-frame clones only, minus some. The sample gives around 140,000 clones, over 75% of which show up once; about 10% is in the top ten. Sequenced sample: peripheral blood. The receptors here all came from a man aged 55 to 70 with active or convalescent COVID-19.

This clone was seen a handful of times. The rearrangement uses TRBV5-1 and TRBJ2-7; D possibly corresponds to TRBD2 (5 bases). Germline V lookup: CDR1 SGHRS, CDR2 YFSETQ. Deletions cut 1 base from V and 3 bases from J, with 8 bases between. This CDR3 has 13 residues. The CDR3 DNA reads TGCGCCAGCAGCTTGTTTGCGGGCTACGAGCAGTACTTC. Residues: CASSLFAGYEQYF.

V is TRBV11-2 and J is TRBJ2-2; perhaps TRBD1 as D (5 bases). Germline V lookup: CDR1 SGHAT, CDR2 FQNNGV. V dropped 6 bases and J dropped 0 bases, with 17 bases sitting between them. CDR3 size: 17 residues. CDR3 loop: CASRQLRGRTNTGELFF. As DNA, the CDR3 is TGTGCCAGCAGACAACTTAGGGGCAGGACGAACACCGGGGAGCTGTTTTTT.

CDR3 in amino acids: CASSLEGRGLAGGRREQFF. CDR3 in DNA: TGTGCCAGCAGCTTAGAAGGTCGGGGCCTAGCGGGCGGACGCCGGGAGCAGTTCTTC. This sequence joins TRBV11-2 and TRBJ2-1, with 8 bases matching TRBD2. The CDR3 contains 19 residues. From germline, CDR1 is SGHAT and CDR2 FQNNGV. The J segment lost 10 bases and the V segment lost 0 bases, leaving 20 bases of the junction unmatched. Drawing the rest from reference TRBV11-2 and TRBJ2-1, the complete variable domain is EAGVAQSPRYKIIEKRQSVAFWCNPISGHATLYWYQQILGQGPKLLIQFQNNGVVDDSQLPKDRFSAERLKGVDSTLKIQPAKLEDSAVYLCASSLEGRGLAGGRREQFFGPGTRLTVL.

The sample holds a few counts of this clone. The V gene is TRBV7-2, the J gene TRBJ1-3; D remains unclear. The V and J ends lost 2 bases and 4 bases respectively, with 6 bases between them. The length of the CDR3 is 13 residues. Germline CDR1 reads SGHTA; CDR2 reads FQGNSA. The CDR3 region has the DNA TGTGCCAGCAGCTTACCCAAAGGAAACACCATATATTTT. It codes for CASSLPKGNTIYF.

DNA for the CDR3: TGTGCCAGCAGCGCGACTAGATGGGCCGAGCAGTACTTC. As protein: CASSATRWAEQYF. The chain combines TRBV11-3 with TRBJ2-7; tentatively, D is TRBD2 (6 bases). V was trimmed by 5 bases and J by 6 bases, leaving 14 bases between them. The CDR3 is 13 amino acids. Germline CDR1 reads SGHNT; CDR2 reads YENEEA.

This chain connects TRBV7-9 to TRBJ1-1, with 7 bases lining up with TRBD1. The V segment lost 3 bases and the J segment 5 bases; nucleotides outside the gene matches: 3. From germline, CDR1 is SEHNR and CDR2 FQNEAQ (reference sequence). The CDR3 has 13 residues. The CDR3 DNA reads TGTGCCAGCAGCTTCGACAGGGTGACTGAAGCTTTCTTT. This translates into CASSFDRVTEAFF.

This clone has at least ten counts. The rearrangement links TRBV7-2 to TRBJ1-2; D not certain. V was cut by 2 bases and J by 3 bases, with 16 bases left in between. The CDR3 extends over 16 amino acids. Germline-derived CDR1 and CDR2 are SGHTA and FQGNSA. The CDR3 sequence: CASSLPLDDIDYGYTF. CDR3 coding DNA: TGTGCCAGCAGCTTACCCTTAGACGACATCGACTATGGCTACACCTTC. The full variable domain, with the rest looked up from reference TRBV7-2 and TRBJ1-2, is GAGVSQSPSNKVTEKGKDVELRCDPISGHTALYWYRQSLGQGLEFLIYFQGNSAPDKSGLPSDRFSAERTGGSVSTLTIQRTQQEDSAVYLCASSLPLDDIDYGYTFGSGTRLTVV.

There are a few counts of this clone. The chain combines TRBV5-6 with TRBJ1-1; TRBD1 agrees at 7 bases. Germline V gives CDR1 SGHDT, CDR2 YYEEEE. V was clipped by 2 bases and J by 1 base; unmatched bases: 2. The CDR3 has 14 residues. The CDR3 spells CASSFGTANTEAFF. DNA of the CDR3: TGTGCCAGCAGCTTCGGGACAGCGAACACTGAAGCTTTCTTT.

In its sample, this clone was seen once. The chain employs TRBV28 and TRBJ2-3, with a weak D call TRBD2 (5 bases). Per germline, CDR1 MDHEN and CDR2 SYDVKM. CDR3 length equals 16 residues. V was pared by 2 bases and J by 7 bases, with 19 bases between. DNA of the CDR3: TGTGCCAGCAGTTTACGCCTTTCGAGAGGGCCGCATACGCAGTATTTT. Its translation: CASSLRLSRGPHTQYF.

This chain links TRBV5-6 with TRBJ2-5, with TRBD1 as a possible D gene (6 bases). From germline, CDR1 is SGHDT and CDR2 YYEEEE. The V gene lost 2 bases and the J gene lost 2 bases, with 10 bases spanning the gap. There are 14 residues in the CDR3. This chain's CDR3 is CASSLDRRQETQYF. CDR3 coding DNA: TGTGCCAGCAGCTTAGACAGGAGACAAGAGACCCAGTACTTC.

The rearrangement joins TRBV2 to TRBJ2-4, with D tentatively TRBD1 (6 bases). Germline CDR1 is SNHLY and CDR2 is FYNNEI. The CDR3 sequence is 15 residues long. Trimming pared 3 bases from V and 1 base from J, leaving 10 bases between. The DNA of the CDR3 is TGTGCCAGCAGTGACAGGGGATCCGCCAAAAACATTCAGTACTTC. Its protein product is CASSDRGSAKNIQYF.

Worth noting for this clone: The identical CDR3 is also encoded by other nucleotide sequences in the sample. V usage is TRBV27 and J usage is TRBJ1-5, with D perhaps TRBD1 (5 bases). The germline V gene encodes CDR1 MNHEY and CDR2 SMNVEV (reference sequence). This CDR3 contains 13 residues. Trimming pared 2 bases from V and 4 bases from J, leaving 6 bases between. Here the CDR3 reads CASSLRGNQPQHF. DNA of the CDR3: TGTGCCAGCAGTTTAAGGGGAAATCAGCCCCAGCATTTT.

The CDR3, as DNA: TGTGCCAGCAGCGTATTCAGGGGACCCAATGAAAAACTGTTTTTT. Translation: CASSVFRGPNEKLFF. V gene TRBV9 combines with J gene TRBJ1-4; D is possibly TRBD1 (6 bases). Between the trimmed V and J ends, which lost 1 base and 5 bases, there was a span of 12 bases. CDR3 length: 15 amino acids. Germline V CDR1 and CDR2: SGDLS, YYNGEE.

This chain joins TRBV19 and TRBJ2-4, with D perhaps TRBD1 (5 bases). V was shortened by 5 bases and J by 7 bases, with 18 bases between the two germline ends. Germline V gene sequence: CDR1 LNHDA, CDR2 SQIVND (reference sequence). The CDR3 extends over 15 amino acids. The CDR3 sequence is CASSSLGEGANIQYF. The CDR3 DNA reads as TGTGCCAGTAGTTCACTTGGGGAAGGGGCCAACATTCAGTACTTC.

V is TRBV24-1 and J is TRBJ2-5; TRBD1 might be the D (5 bases). With 6 bases removed from V and 2 bases from J, the gap between germline ends came to 18 bases. Germline V CDR1 and CDR2: KGHDR, SFDVKD. CDR3 size: 16 residues. Here the CDR3 DNA reads TGTGCCACCAGTTCCCTAGTGGGGCCTGGGCAAGAGACCCAGTACTTC. The encoded protein is CATSSLVGPGQETQYF.

This clone was seen only a few times. The gene calls are TRBV4-2 and TRBJ2-7; TRBD1 matches at 10 bases. V was clipped by 0 bases and J by 4 bases; unmatched bases: 12. The CDR3 has 18 amino acids. Germline V gene sequence: CDR1 LGHNA, CDR2 YNFKEQ. CDR3 residues: CASSQDGPRQGAIYEQYF. The DNA for the CDR3 is TGTGCCAGCAGCCAAGACGGGCCCAGACAGGGGGCGATTTACGAGCAGTACTTC.

The chain uses TRBV19 and TRBJ1-5; TRBD1 matches 9 bases. This CDR3 comprises 15 residues. The V gene end was trimmed by 6 bases and the J gene end by 0 bases; junction bases not matched to a gene: 3. Per germline, CDR1 LNHDA and CDR2 SQIVND (reference sequence). CDR3 protein: CASRRQGDSNQPQHF. CDR3 DNA sequence: TGTGCCAGTAGGAGACAGGGGGATAGCAATCAGCCCCAGCATTTT. Complete variable domain (other parts from reference TRBV19 and TRBJ1-5): DGGITQSPKYLFRKEGQNVTLSCEQNLNHDAMYWYRQDPGQGLRLIYYSQIVNDFQKGDIAEGYSVSREKKESFPLTVTSAQKNPTAFYLCASRRQGDSNQPQHFGDGTRLSIL.

The chain carries TRBV5-1 and TRBJ2-2, with 11 bases matching TRBD2. Unmatched junction bases numbered 2, after V lost 3 bases and J lost 4 bases. This CDR3 spans 15 amino acids. Germline assignment: CDR1 SGHRS and CDR2 YFSETQ. CDR3 residues: CASSSLAGATGELFF. CDR3 in DNA: TGCGCCAGCAGCTCACTAGCGGGAGCCACCGGGGAGCTGTTTTTT.

The rearrangement joins TRBV10-3 to TRBJ1-4, with 10 bases that match TRBD1. Germline V CDR1 and CDR2: ENHRY, SYGVKD. The V and J ends lost 6 bases and 6 bases, in that order; junction bases with no gene match: 4. The CDR3 length is 14 residues. The CDR3 nucleotides are TGTGCCATCAGGGGGGACAGGGGTGATGAAAAACTGTTTTTT. Its protein is CAIRGDRGDEKLFF.

This chain links TRBV4-1 with TRBJ1-5; D call uncertain. The CDR3 sequence is 15 residues long. Germline CDR1 MGHRA, CDR2 YSYEKL. V shed 0 bases and J shed 1 base, with 7 bases lying between them. The CDR3 bases are TGCGCCAGCAGCCAAGAGCGGGTAAGCAATCAGCCCCAGCATTTT. As protein: CASSQERVSNQPQHF.

V and J are TRBV19 and TRBJ2-3, with unresolved D. This CDR3 has 15 residues. CDR1 is LNHDA and CDR2 is SQIVND in the germline V gene (reference sequence). V gave up 4 bases and J gave up 3 bases, with 14 bases separating them. CDR3 in DNA: TGTGCCAGTAGTAAAGGATACAGTGTTACAGATACGCAGTATTTT. Amino acids: CASSKGYSVTDTQYF.